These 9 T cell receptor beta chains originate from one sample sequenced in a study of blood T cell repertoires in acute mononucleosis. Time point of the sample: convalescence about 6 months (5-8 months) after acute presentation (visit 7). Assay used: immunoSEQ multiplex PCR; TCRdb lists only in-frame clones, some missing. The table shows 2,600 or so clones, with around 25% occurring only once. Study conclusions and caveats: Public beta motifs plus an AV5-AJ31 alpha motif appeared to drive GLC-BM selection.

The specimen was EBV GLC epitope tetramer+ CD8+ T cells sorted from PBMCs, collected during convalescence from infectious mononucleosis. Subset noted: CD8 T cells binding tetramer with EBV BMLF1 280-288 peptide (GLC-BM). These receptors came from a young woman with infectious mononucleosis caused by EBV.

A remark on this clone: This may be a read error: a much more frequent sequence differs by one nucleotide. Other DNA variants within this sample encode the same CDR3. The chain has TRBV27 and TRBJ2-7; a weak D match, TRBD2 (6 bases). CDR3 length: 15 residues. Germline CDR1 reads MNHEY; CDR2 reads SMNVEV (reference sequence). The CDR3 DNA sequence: TGTGCCCGCAGCTCCCTCGGGGGTGGGTGGCGGGGGCAGTACTTC. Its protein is CARSSLGGGWRGQYF.

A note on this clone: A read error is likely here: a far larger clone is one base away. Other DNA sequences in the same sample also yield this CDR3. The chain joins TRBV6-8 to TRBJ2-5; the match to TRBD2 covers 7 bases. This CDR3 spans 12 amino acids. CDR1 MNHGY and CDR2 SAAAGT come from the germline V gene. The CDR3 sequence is CASTTGGETQYF. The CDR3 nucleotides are TGTGCCAGCACGACGGGAGGAGAGACTCAGTACTTC.

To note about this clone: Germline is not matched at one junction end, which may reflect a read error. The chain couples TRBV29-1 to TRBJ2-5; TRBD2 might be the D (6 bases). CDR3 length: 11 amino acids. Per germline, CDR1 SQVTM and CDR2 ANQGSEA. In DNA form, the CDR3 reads TGCAGCGTCGAAGCGGGTTATGAGCAGTACTTC. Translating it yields CSVEAGYEQYF.

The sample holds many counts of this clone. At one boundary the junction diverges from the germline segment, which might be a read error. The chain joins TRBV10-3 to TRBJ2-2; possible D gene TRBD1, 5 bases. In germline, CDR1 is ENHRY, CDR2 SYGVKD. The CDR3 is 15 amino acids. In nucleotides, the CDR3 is TGTGCCAGCAGTTACTCGGTGACAGACACCGGGGAGCTGTTTTTT. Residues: CASSYSVTDTGELFF.

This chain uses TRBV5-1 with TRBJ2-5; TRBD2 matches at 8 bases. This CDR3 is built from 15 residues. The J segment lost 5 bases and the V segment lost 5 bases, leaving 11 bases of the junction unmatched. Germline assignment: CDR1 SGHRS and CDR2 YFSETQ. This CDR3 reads CASSGNGGARETQYF. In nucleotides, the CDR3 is TGCGCCAGCAGTGGAAACGGGGGGGCTCGTGAGACCCAGTACTTC.

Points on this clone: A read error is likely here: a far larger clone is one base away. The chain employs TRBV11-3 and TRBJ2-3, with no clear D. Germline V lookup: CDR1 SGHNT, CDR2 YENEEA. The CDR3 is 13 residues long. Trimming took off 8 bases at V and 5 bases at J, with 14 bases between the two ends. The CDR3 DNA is TGTGCCAGCTGCTCAGAAAGTAGAGATACGCAGTATTTT. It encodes CASCSESRDTQYF.

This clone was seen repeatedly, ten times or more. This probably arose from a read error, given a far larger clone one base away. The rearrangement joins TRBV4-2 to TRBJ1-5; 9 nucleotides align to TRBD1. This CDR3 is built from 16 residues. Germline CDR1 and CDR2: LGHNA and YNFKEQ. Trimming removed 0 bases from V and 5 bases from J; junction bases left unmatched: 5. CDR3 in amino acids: CASSQDPRDRDQPQHF. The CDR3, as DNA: TGTGCCAGCAGCCAAGATCCCCGGGACAGGGATCAGCCCCAGCATTTT.

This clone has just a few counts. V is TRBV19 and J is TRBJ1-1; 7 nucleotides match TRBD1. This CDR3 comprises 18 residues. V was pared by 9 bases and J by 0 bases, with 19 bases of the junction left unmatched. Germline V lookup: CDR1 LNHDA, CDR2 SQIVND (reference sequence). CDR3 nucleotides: TGTGCCAGCAGCGGAAACCCTCAGACAGGGCCCATGAACACTGAAGCTTTCTTT. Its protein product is CASSGNPQTGPMNTEAFF.

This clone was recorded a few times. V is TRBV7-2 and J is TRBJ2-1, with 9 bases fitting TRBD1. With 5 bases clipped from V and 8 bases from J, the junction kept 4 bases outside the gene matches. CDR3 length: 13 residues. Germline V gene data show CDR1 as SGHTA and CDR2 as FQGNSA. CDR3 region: CASSATGGDEQFF. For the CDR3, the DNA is TGTGCCAGCAGCGCGACAGGGGGGGATGAGCAGTTCTTC.